This T cell receptor beta chain derives from a study of immune heterogeneity within non-small cell lung tumors. Study-wide context: In total, the tumors were 4 squamous cell carcinomas, 10 non-squamous carcinomas and 1 not otherwise specified.

Study-wide results and limits: Identical dominant CDR3 beta clonotypes recurred across a patient's tumor sites, together with site-unique high-frequency clones. With an R of about 0.34, local T-cell clonality correlated moderately but significantly with local tumor mutational burden. Individual patients largely had distinct high-frequency T-cell receptor beta clonotypes from one another.

CDR1 and CDR2 from the germline V gene are LNHDA and SQIVND (reference sequence). The CDR3 length is 15 residues. V dropped 2 bases and J dropped 6; count of bases not matched to a gene: 4. By share, this clonotype counts as medium-sized. Antigen specificity is unknown. Amplification of the TCR beta CDR3 was achieved through multiplex PCR with 32 V and 13 J primers. TCRdb re-called the multiplex PCR reads through MiXCR, storing one row per CDR3 protein. The repertoire consists of approximately 2,500 distinct CDR3 sequences, with about a sixth occurring once and the leading ten covering approximately 12%. Template input was genomic DNA from bulk tumor (around 600 ng per sample). Collection of several biopsies per primary tumor, spaced far apart, took place during surgery. With untreated, newly diagnosed non-small cell lung cancer, the patients went on to undergo curative surgery.

Sequencing was done on a sample of lung tumor tissue. The receptor was isolated from a woman in her 50s with non-small cell lung cancer. The V call is TRBV19, the J call TRBJ2-2, with 9 positions matching TRBD2. The CDR3 loop is CASSITSGRPGELFF. CDR3 bases: TGTGCCAGTAGTATAACAAGCGGGAGGCCCGGGGAGCTGTTTTTT.